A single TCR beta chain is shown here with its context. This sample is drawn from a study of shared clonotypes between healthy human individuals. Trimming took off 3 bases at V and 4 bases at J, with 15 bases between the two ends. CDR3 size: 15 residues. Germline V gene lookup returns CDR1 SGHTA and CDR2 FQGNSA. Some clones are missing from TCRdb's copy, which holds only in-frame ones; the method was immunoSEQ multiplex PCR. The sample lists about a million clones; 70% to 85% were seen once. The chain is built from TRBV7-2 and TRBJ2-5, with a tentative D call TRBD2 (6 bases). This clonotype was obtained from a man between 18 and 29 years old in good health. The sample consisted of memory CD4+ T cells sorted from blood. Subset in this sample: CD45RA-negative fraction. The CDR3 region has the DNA TGTGCCAGCAGCTTGGACTATACCCCTCCAGAGACCCAGTACTTC. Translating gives CASSLDYTPPETQYF.